Given below is one TCR beta chain in context. The target of this receptor is not known. The input lacks base qualities; no much larger clone sits a single base away. Library prep was done by the immunoSEQ multiplex PCR assay. The multiplex PCR relied on a mix of 60 forward primers for TCR Vbeta segments and 13 reverse primers for TCR Jbeta segments. Amplification of the CDR3 region of rearranged TCR beta genes was performed with a multiplex PCR assay on genomic DNA. On the Illumina HiSeq System, the amplified TCR beta libraries were sequenced as 87-base-pair reads. Regarding the original processing steps: A later analysis tallied 75 million to 95 million unique TCR beta chains across the 700 or so repertoires, and around 9.9 million of those chains were shared by two or more donors. To remove PCR and sequencing errors, raw reads were error-corrected and collapsed into unique sequences using a nearest-neighbor algorithm that merged closely related sequences. V, D and J gene segments were assigned by aligning CDR3 sequences to IMGT reference sequences. For a sequence to be retained, a match of at least six nucleotides to both a V gene segment and a J gene segment was required. Rearrangements were classified as productive when the CDR3 lacked stop codons and remained in frame with V and J, and all other rearrangements were classified as non-productive. Following IMGT convention, CDR3 was defined as the stretch from the second conserved V-encoded cysteine up to the conserved J-encoded phenylalanine. In an earlier analysis of 587 of the donors, sequences lacking an unambiguous match to a single V gene segment were excluded. In an earlier analysis of 450 to 700 of the donors, V segments were called functional above 56.7% productive rearrangements and were called segregating when the between-donor standard deviation exceeded 5%. A statistical classification framework was built for diagnosing cytomegalovirus status from the catalog of TCR beta chain sequences. In a later analysis, V and J genes were assigned by comparing TCR nucleotide sequences against IMGT/GENE-DB human TR gene sequences. Using the TCRdist pipeline, a later analysis assigned CDR3 sequences along with most-parsimonious VDJ recombination scenarios. In a later analysis, every TCR beta chain was defined by the combination of its CDR3 amino acid sequence and its V-gene family, and reads without a unique V-gene family were dropped. To address suspected cross-contamination and a sequencing artifact, a later analysis removed over 500 highly shared, low-generation-probability nucleotide sequences. In a later analysis, a clonal expansion index was calculated for each public chain from normalized within-repertoire ranks of inferred template counts. Generation probabilities in a later analysis came from a VDJ recombination model fitted to out-of-frame rearrangements, and those results were checked against IGoR. In a later analysis, hypergeometric tests were used to score TCR-TCR, TCR-HLA and TCR-CMV co-occurrence, with a repertoire-size bias correction applied to TCR pairs. To estimate false discovery rates, a later analysis permuted the HLA or CMV assignments 20 times. A later analysis grouped co-occurring TCRs with DBSCAN, adding TCRdist sequence similarity when clustering within HLA-allele-positive subsets. Repertoires with fewer than 30,000 or more than 120,000 public chains were left out of co-occurrence clustering, as were five repertoires with anomalous nucleotide sharing. The table comes from immuneACCESS by way of TCRdb, which keeps in-frame sequences with V and J called. Part of the clones is missing from these tables; in studies checked, under half for an unresolved V gene and the rest for unknown reasons. V, J and clone size are those of that table, while D and trimming were read from the DNA. The sample has 85,000 to 120,000 clones on record, roughly four fifths of them singletons. Jointly, the top ten make up 1.6% of the sample.

The entry originates in a study of cytomegalovirus exposure and HLA in healthy donors (TCRdb year 2017). Concerning the study at large: According to an earlier analysis of 587 of the donors, about 180 million T cells yielded 117 million unique TCR beta sequences and approximately 280 Gb of sequence data. An early release that covered some 640 HLA-typed donors contained approximately 300 gigabases of sequencing data and approximately 85 million unique TCR sequences. The genetic ancestry cluster associated with self-reported Caucasian donors included 81% of the roughly 360 genotyped donors. The study aimed to test whether signatures of past pathogen exposure could be identified by cataloging public T cell receptors. The study used immunosequencing to profile the T cell repertoires of 666 subjects and linked those repertoires to cytomegalovirus serostatus. A separate validation cohort of 100 to 150 different subjects was used in addition to the 666-subject first cohort. To predict cytomegalovirus infection status, the study combined high-throughput TCR immunosequencing, statistical association of individual TCRs with disease status, and machine learning. In a later analysis, previously published TCR beta repertoires from some 640 donors were re-analyzed and high-resolution HLA genotyping was added so that TCR occurrence patterns could be studied. In the later analysis, no new phenotypic data were used to find candidate immune exposures; instead, reliance was placed on TCR beta sequences and their occurrence across donors. In an earlier analysis of 550 to 700 of the donors, high-throughput TCR beta sequencing was used to judge whether each TCR beta V gene segment behaved as functional or pseudogenic. Donor age, sex, ethnicity and CMV serostatus were compiled alongside the repertoire data. In a later genetic analysis, genome-wide SNP genotypes for about 60% of the 666 donors were used, and that subset was treated as a discovery cohort. All discovery cohort repertoires had been generated on a single sequencing platform. HLA typing covered class I and class II loci at four-digit resolution. Typing coverage varied by locus: roughly 629-630 donors for A, B, C, DRB1 and DQB1; approximately 500 for DQA1; some 610 for DPA1; approximately 490 for DPB1. Four to six DR-DQ haplotypes were handled as single units for association and clustering, since linkage in the cohort was strong. Across around 400 genotyped donors of the cohort, an average of about 240,000 unique TCR beta nucleotide sequences per donor were sequenced, and approximately 17% of those sequences were non-productive. Overall study results and their limits: Specific HLA alleles were associated with more than 15,000 TCR beta sequences at a false discovery rate of 0.05 in a later analysis. CMV serostatus was the only immune exposure information available for the cohort. According to a later analysis, most CMV-associated TCR beta chains appeared to be HLA-restricted, and the HLA associations seemed to be driven largely by CMV exposure. In a later analysis, HLA-associated TCR beta chains were found to be more clonally expanded and to have lower generation probabilities than equally common non-associated chains. A later analysis found that TCR association rates varied across HLA loci, with DRB1 alleles showing the most associated TCRs and HLA-C alleles the fewest. A further reported finding was that TCR beta sequences accurately predicted the HLA-A and HLA-B alleles for most subjects in the first cohort. V-gene and J-gene trimming of TCR beta chains was associated with a missense DCLRE1C variant in a later genetic analysis, and the association was replicated in an independent cohort. Assigning TCR associations to individual alleles was difficult when HLA alleles, especially DR and DQ, strongly co-occurred. A cluster of highly shared sequence variants was judged likely to be a technical artifact of the sequencing pipeline. In an earlier analysis of about 550 of the donors, most TCR beta V segments were observed in productive rearrangements about 90% or about 30% of the time, broadly matching IMGT annotations. Presence/absence analyses assumed roughly uniform sequencing depth across donors, an assumption that may not hold. Correlated functional status among segregating V segments might reflect linkage disequilibrium, but an unknown experimental factor could not be ruled out. In vitro tests confirmed that a few of the cytomegalovirus-associated TCR beta chains recognize cytomegalovirus antigens. According to a later genetic analysis, donors in an Asian-associated ancestry cluster had fewer N-insertions in productive TCRs than the roughly 670-donor mean. Several of the top co-occurrence clusters appeared to be linked to parvovirus B19, influenza, CMV and Epstein-Barr virus, according to a later analysis. The earlier analysis of about 600 of the donors excluded some 15 rarely observed V segments, including chromosome 9 orphons, because counts were too low. The authors suggested that the approach could potentially be extended to other disease states and immunological phenotypes. In the study, 164 TCR beta chains were listed as associated with cytomegalovirus. In this cohort, only TCR beta chains were sequenced, and detectable features were limited by the absence of alpha or paired-chain data. Because HLA typing was unavailable for some donors at each locus, only the typed subset was used in association tests. In both the original and validation cohorts, the classifier was reported to diagnose cytomegalovirus status with high specificity and sensitivity. Most TCR sequences were observed very rarely across donors, whereas some public TCRs were present in many individuals.

The cohort consisted of hundreds of healthy bone marrow donors. All cohort members were sampled while nominally healthy, although unrecorded immune exposures were likely present. The donor was CMV seronegative and belonged to the group of roughly 330 seronegative cohort members. A peripheral blood sample was provided by each donor, and peripheral blood mononuclear cells were used for TCR beta sequencing. Genomic DNA was extracted from the blood cell samples with the Qiagen DNeasy Blood Extraction Kit. This receptor was identified in a man aged 50-60 years in good health and CMV-seronegative. Sample: PBMCs.

The CDR3 region has the sequence CASSLNTGNTEAFF. The sequence in DNA is TGTGCCAGCAGCTTAAATACAGGGAACACTGAAGCTTTCTTT. This chain joins TRBV5-4 to TRBJ1-1; a tentative D match to TRBD1 spans 5 bases. CDR1 and CDR2 were assigned from the germline V gene (reference sequence) as SGHNT and YYREEE. Cut back by 2 bases and 1 base, the V and J ends lie 9 bases apart. Its CDR3 holds 14 amino acids, cysteine through phenylalanine. Only the CDR3 DNA stays, 42 bases, in frame from base 1.